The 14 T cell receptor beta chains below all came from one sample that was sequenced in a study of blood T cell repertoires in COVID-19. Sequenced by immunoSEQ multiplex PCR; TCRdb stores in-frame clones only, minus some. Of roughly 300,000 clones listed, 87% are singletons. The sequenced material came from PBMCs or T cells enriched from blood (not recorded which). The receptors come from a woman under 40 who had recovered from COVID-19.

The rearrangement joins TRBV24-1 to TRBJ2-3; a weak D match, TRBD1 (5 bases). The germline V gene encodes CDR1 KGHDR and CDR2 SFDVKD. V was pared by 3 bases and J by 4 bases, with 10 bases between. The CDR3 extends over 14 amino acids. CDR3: CATSDPSGPDTQYF. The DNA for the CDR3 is TGTGCCACCAGTGATCCCTCAGGGCCAGATACGCAGTATTTT.

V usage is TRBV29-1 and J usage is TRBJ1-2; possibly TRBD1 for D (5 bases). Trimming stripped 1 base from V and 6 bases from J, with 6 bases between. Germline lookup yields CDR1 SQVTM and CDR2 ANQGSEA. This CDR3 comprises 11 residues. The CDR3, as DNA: TGCAGCGTTGAAGTCAGGGATGGCTACACCTTC. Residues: CSVEVRDGYTF. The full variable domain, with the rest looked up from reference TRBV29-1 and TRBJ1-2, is SAVISQKPSRDICQRGTSLTIQCQVDSQVTMMFWYRQQPGQSLTLIATANQGSEATYESGFVIDKFPISRPNLTFSTLTVSNMSPEDSSIYLCSVEVRDGYTFGSGTRLTVV.

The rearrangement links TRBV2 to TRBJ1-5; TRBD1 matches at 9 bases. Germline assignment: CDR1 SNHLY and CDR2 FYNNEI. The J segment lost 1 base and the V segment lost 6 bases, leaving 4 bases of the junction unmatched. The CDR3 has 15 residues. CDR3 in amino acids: CASREDRGSNQPQHF. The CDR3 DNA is TGTGCCAGCAGAGAGGACAGGGGAAGCAATCAGCCCCAGCATTTT.

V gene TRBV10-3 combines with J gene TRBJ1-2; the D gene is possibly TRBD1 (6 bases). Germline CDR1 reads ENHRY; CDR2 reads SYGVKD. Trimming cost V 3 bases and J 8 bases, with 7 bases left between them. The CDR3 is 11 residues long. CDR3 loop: CAISDRGGYTF. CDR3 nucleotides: TGTGCCATCAGTGATAGGGGGGGCTACACCTTC.

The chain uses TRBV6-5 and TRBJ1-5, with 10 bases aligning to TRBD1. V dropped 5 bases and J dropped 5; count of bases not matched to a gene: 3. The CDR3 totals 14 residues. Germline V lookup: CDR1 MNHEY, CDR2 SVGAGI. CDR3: CASSKTGGDQPQHF. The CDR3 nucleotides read TGTGCCAGCAGTAAGACAGGGGGCGATCAGCCCCAGCATTTT.

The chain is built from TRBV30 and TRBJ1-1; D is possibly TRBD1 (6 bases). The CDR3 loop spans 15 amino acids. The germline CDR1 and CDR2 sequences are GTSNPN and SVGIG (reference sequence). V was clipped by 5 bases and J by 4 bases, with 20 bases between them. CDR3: CAWWELDSWSTEAFF. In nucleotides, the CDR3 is TGTGCCTGGTGGGAACTGGACAGCTGGAGCACTGAAGCTTTCTTT.

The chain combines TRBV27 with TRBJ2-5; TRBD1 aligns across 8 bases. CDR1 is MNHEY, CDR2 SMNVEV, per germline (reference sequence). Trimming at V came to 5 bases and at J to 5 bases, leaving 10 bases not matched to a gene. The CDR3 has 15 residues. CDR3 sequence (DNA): TGTGCCAGCAGTCGTTCCGCAGGGGGCGAGGAGACCCAGTACTTC. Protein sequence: CASSRSAGGEETQYF.

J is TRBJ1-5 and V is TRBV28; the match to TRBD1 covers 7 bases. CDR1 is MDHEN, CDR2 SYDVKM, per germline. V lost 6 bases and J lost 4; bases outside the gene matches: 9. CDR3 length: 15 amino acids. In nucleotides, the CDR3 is TGTGCCAGCAGCGCCCACAGGGGTTCGAATCAGCCCCAGCATTTT. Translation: CASSAHRGSNQPQHF.

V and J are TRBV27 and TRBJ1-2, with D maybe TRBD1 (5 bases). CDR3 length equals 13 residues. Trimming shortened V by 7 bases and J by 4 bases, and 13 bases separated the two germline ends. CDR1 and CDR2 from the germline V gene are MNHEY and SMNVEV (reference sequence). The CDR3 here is CASNMGGGYGYTF. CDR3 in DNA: TGTGCCAGCAATATGGGGGGGGGCTATGGCTACACCTTC.

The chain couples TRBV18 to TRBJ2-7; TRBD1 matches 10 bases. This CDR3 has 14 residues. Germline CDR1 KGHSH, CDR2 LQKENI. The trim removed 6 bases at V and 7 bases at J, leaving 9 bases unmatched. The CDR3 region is CASSPGQGLGEQYF. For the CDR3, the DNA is TGTGCCAGCTCCCCGGGACAGGGGTTAGGTGAGCAGTACTTC.

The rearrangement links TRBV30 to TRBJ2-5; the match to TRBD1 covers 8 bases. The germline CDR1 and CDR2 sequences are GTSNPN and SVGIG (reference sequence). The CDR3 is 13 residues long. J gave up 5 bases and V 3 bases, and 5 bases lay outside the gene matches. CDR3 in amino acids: CAWSGGQVETQYF. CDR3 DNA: TGTGCCTGGAGCGGGGGACAGGTGGAGACCCAGTACTTC.

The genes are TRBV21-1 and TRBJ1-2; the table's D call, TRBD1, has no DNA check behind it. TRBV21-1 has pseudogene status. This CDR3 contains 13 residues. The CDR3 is CASSKGRQDGYTF. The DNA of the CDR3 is TGTGCCAGCAGCAAGGGGCGACAGGATGGCTACACCTTC.

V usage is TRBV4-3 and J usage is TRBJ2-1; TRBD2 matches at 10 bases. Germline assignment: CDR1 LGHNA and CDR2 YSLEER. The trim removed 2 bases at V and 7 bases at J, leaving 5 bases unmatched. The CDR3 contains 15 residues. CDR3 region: CASSQSGGASNEQFF. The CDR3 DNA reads TGCGCCAGCAGCCAAAGCGGGGGGGCCAGTAATGAGCAGTTCTTC.

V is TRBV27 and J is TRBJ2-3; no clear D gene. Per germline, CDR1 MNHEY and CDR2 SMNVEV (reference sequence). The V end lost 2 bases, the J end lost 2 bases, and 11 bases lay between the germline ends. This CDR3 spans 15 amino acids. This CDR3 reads CASSLNHELTDTQYF. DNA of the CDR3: TGTGCCAGCAGTTTAAACCACGAGCTCACAGATACGCAGTATTTT.